These T cell receptor beta chains were read from a single sample in a study of shared clonotypes between healthy human individuals. The assay was immunoSEQ multiplex PCR, and TCRdb's table has in-frame clones only and misses some. This table holds about 2.4 million clones, over 85% found once. Sequencing was done on a sample of naive CD4+ T cells from PBMCs. The receptors were sampled from a man aged 18 to 35 in good health. Some clones in this sample may be carry-over from other donors' samples. Each CDR3 is given without its conserved first and last residue. The order of the fields is CDR3 length, V gene, CDR3 protein.

cdr3_length: 13; v_call: TRBV6-1; cdr3_aa: ASRLDRGPTYEQY
cdr3_length: 13; v_call: TRBV7-3; cdr3_aa: ASSSGLAGVETQY
cdr3_length: 12; v_call: TRBV29-1; cdr3_aa: SAGDWAAKNIQY
cdr3_length: 8; v_call: TRBV6-8; cdr3_aa: ASRPAEAF
cdr3_length: 13; v_call: TRBV7-8; cdr3_aa: ASSLGGQGDQPQH
cdr3_length: 13; v_call: TRBV30; cdr3_aa: ALTGTYNVNSPLH
cdr3_length: 9; v_call: TRBV5-4; cdr3_aa: ASSLMGELF
cdr3_length: 12; v_call: TRBV5-1; cdr3_aa: ASRMGSGGEKLF
cdr3_length: 12; v_call: TRBV7-3; cdr3_aa: ASSPSGSSYEQY
cdr3_length: 13; v_call: TRBV11-2; cdr3_aa: ASSLDNHGSYGYT
cdr3_length: 16; v_call: TRBV7-7; cdr3_aa: ASSLGGTSGSSTDTQY
cdr3_length: 13; v_call: TRBV28; cdr3_aa: ASRVGIFSGNTIY
cdr3_length: 9; v_call: TRBV19; cdr3_aa: ASRDVYGYT
cdr3_length: 12; v_call: TRBV9; cdr3_aa: ASSGQDVNQPQH
cdr3_length: 13; v_call: TRBV28; cdr3_aa: ASSFPHSDHNEQF
cdr3_length: 11; v_call: TRBV7-3; cdr3_aa: ASSQGSSGGQF
cdr3_length: 13; v_call: TRBV5-1; cdr3_aa: ASSPGQVQGETQY
cdr3_length: 14; v_call: TRBV5-1; cdr3_aa: ASSLISSGEYNEQF
cdr3_length: 11; v_call: TRBV4-1; cdr3_aa: ASGLGGYEKLF
cdr3_length: 12; v_call: TRBV5-1; cdr3_aa: ASSTGTGSDEQY
cdr3_length: 11; v_call: TRBV6-5; cdr3_aa: ASIRDNDNEQF
cdr3_length: 15; v_call: TRBV5-4; cdr3_aa: ASSPGGRDPSTDTQY
cdr3_length: 14; v_call: TRBV18; cdr3_aa: ASSPGPPGQGGSQH
cdr3_length: 13; v_call: TRBV4-1; cdr3_aa: ASSQGEGQLYEQY
cdr3_length: 9; v_call: TRBV30; cdr3_aa: AWSVLVEQY
cdr3_length: 14; v_call: TRBV28; cdr3_aa: ASTSRLAGNTGELF
cdr3_length: 10; v_call: TRBV28; cdr3_aa: ASSYPPGRLY
cdr3_length: 18; v_call: TRBV4-3; cdr3_aa: ASSQVRRASGRGPQETQY
cdr3_length: 11; v_call: TRBV29-1; cdr3_aa: SVEGRGPHEQY
cdr3_length: 14; v_call: TRBV19; cdr3_aa: ASSKWDRGLTDTQY
cdr3_length: 12; v_call: TRBV7-2; cdr3_aa: ASSLDGALLEAF
cdr3_length: 8; v_call: TRBV28; cdr3_aa: ASRQETQY
cdr3_length: 15; v_call: TRBV5-4; cdr3_aa: ASSRRTGEMLLGEQY
cdr3_length: 12; v_call: TRBV30; cdr3_aa: AWSVLEGRREQF
cdr3_length: 12; v_call: TRBV6-5; cdr3_aa: ASRRDGNNQPQH
cdr3_length: 11; v_call: TRBV19; cdr3_aa: ASSINDPPPQH
cdr3_length: 12; v_call: TRBV6-1; cdr3_aa: ATLEPYLRAEAF
cdr3_length: 16; v_call: TRBV4-1; cdr3_aa: ASSQDGLRRVAGTEAF
cdr3_length: 13; v_call: TRBV10-3; cdr3_aa: AISELSGAGQPQH
cdr3_length: 14; v_call: TRBV5-1; cdr3_aa: ASSLAGGVITDTQY
cdr3_length: 12; v_call: TRBV28; cdr3_aa: ASTPFLATGELF
cdr3_length: 13; v_call: TRBV18; cdr3_aa: ASSPPAPYTGELF
cdr3_length: 13; v_call: TRBV28; cdr3_aa: ASSLIRGEIYEQY
cdr3_length: 12; v_call: TRBV28; cdr3_aa: ASKGTGGTGELF
cdr3_length: 13; v_call: TRBV5-4; cdr3_aa: ASSVTSGRAGEQF
cdr3_length: 10; v_call: TRBV15; cdr3_aa: ATSGNVGELF
cdr3_length: 14; v_call: TRBV27; cdr3_aa: ASSFSGIYSNQPQH
cdr3_length: 16; v_call: TRBV7-2; cdr3_aa: ASSLRASGRMNTGELF
cdr3_length: 13; v_call: TRBV19; cdr3_aa: ASSTRQGHTGELF
cdr3_length: 15; v_call: TRBV2; cdr3_aa: ASTGGQGAVDGNTIY
cdr3_length: 10; v_call: TRBV15; cdr3_aa: ATSSARGEQY
cdr3_length: 13; v_call: TRBV4-1; cdr3_aa: ASSQEAATNEKLF
cdr3_length: 11; v_call: TRBV7-9; cdr3_aa: ASSSDGSEKLF
cdr3_length: 10; v_call: TRBV5-6; cdr3_aa: ASQAGSYEQY
cdr3_length: 12; v_call: TRBV19; cdr3_aa: ASSNLPMNTEAF
cdr3_length: 13; v_call: TRBV28; cdr3_aa: ASSSPPTGAYEQY
cdr3_length: 12; v_call: TRBV19; cdr3_aa: ASSIRGVNTEAF